The TCR beta chain under discussion was sequenced for a study of CD8 T cells in Susac syndrome. Across the study: At the time of blood draw, patients with Susac syndrome were therapy-naive, receiving corticosteroids, or receiving intravenous immunoglobulin alone.

Trimming cost V 3 bases and J 7 bases, with 18 bases left between them. The CDR3 runs 16 residues. Germline lookup yields CDR1 MGHDK and CDR2 SYGVNS. For this clonotype: What it binds is not known.

When the RNA was reverse transcribed, random hexamers were used with an input of roughly 0.5 to 1 ug. Via MiXCR, TCRdb re-called the immunoSEQ multiplex PCR reads, giving one row per CDR3 protein. The profile shows approximately 150,000 distinct CDR3 sequences, approximately 96% of them singletons. Study-wide results and caveats: There was no clonal expansion in the CD4+ T cell repertoires of Susac syndrome.

Patients having Susac syndrome satisfied recently defined diagnostic criteria for definite or probable disease. The rearrangement joins TRBV25-1 to TRBJ2-2; tentatively, D is TRBD2 (6 bases). The sequence came from a human donor with Susac syndrome. Sequencing used CD4+ T cells from PBMCs. The CDR3 protein is CASSDLRRGTVGELFF. CDR3 DNA: TGTGCCAGCAGTGATTTGCGCCGCGGGACGGTCGGGGAGCTGTTTTTT.